The 14 T cell receptor beta chains presented below share a single source sample, sequenced in a study of beta chain features in type 1 diabetes. General study findings and limits: Among all four CD4+ subsets, Type 1 diabetes patients had TCRB CDR3s that were moderately but significantly shorter.

Reverse transcription of all isolated RNA meant that expressed TCRB transcripts were sequenced. Sequenced by immunoSEQ multiplex PCR; TCRdb stores in-frame clones only, minus some. The sample has 300,000 to 400,000 clones, about 13% seen once; the top ten hold roughly 0.015%. The antigens of these receptors remain unknown. The material sequenced was naive CD4+ T cells from blood. The receptors shown here come from a woman in her late teens or twenties with type 1 diabetes.

The genes are TRBV5-1 and TRBJ2-5; 8 bases align to TRBD2. Trimming removed 4 bases from V and 4 bases from J; junction bases left unmatched: 0. The CDR3 length is 12 residues. Looked up from germline, CDR1 is SGHRS and CDR2 is YFSETQ. The DNA for the CDR3 is TGCGCCAGCAGCGCGGGAGGAGAGACCCAGTACTTC. It codes for CASSAGGETQYF.

In this sample, this clone turned up a few times. The V and J genes are TRBV4-3 and TRBJ2-7, with TRBD2 identical over 8 bases. CDR3 length equals 16 residues. V lost 4 bases, J lost 4 bases, and 12 bases stayed unmatched. The V gene's germline CDR1 is LGHNA and CDR2 YSLEER. Here the CDR3 DNA reads TGCGCCAGCAGCCCCCCGGGGGGGGCTCATCCTTACGAGCAGTACGTC. It yields the protein CASSPPGGAHPYEQYV.

This chain joins TRBV7-9 and TRBJ2-7; D possibly corresponds to TRBD1 (6 bases). V was pared by 4 bases and J by 0 bases, with 16 bases between. The V gene's germline CDR1 is SEHNR and CDR2 FQNEAQ (reference sequence). The CDR3 is 16 amino acids. CDR3 loop: CASSSPGSRGSYEQYF. CDR3 coding DNA: TGTGCCAGCAGCTCCCCCGGCAGCAGGGGCTCCTACGAGCAGTACTTC.

The sample holds a few counts of this clone. This rearrangement joins TRBV29-1 to TRBJ1-4; D not certain. The CDR3 loop spans 14 amino acids. Trimming pared 4 bases from V and 3 bases from J, leaving 12 bases between. The germline gives CDR1 SQVTM, CDR2 ANQGSEA. In nucleotides, the CDR3 is TGCAGCGTTGGTCCCAGGCTCGCTAATGAAAAACTGTTTTTT. It encodes CSVGPRLANEKLFF.

The V call is TRBV9, the J call TRBJ2-1; the D gene is possibly TRBD1 (5 bases). CDR1 and CDR2 (germline): SGDLS, YYNGEE. V lost 4 bases, J lost 9 bases, and 14 bases lay in between. This CDR3 comprises 13 residues. CDR3 nucleotides: TGTGCCAGCAGCACCCAGGGTTTCCGTGAGCAGTTCTTC. Its translation: CASSTQGFREQFF.

This clone showed up just a few times. V gene TRBV28 combines with J gene TRBJ2-2; the D gene is possibly TRBD1 (5 bases). The germline V and J ends were trimmed by 5 bases and 7 bases, with 23 bases remaining between them. The CDR3 loop spans 17 amino acids. Germline CDR1 is MDHEN and CDR2 is SYDVKM. The CDR3 loop is CASSPDWGQLNGGELFF. The CDR3 region has the DNA TGTGCCAGCAGTCCCGACTGGGGCCAGCTGAATGGCGGGGAGCTGTTTTTT.

V usage is TRBV27 and J usage is TRBJ1-5, with D perhaps TRBD1 (6 bases). CDR3 length: 14 amino acids. CDR1 is MNHEY, CDR2 SMNVEV, per germline (reference sequence). Trimming removed 5 bases at V and 6 bases at J, with 14 bases between. In DNA, the CDR3 is TGTGCCAGCAGTCCGACAGGAGGCAGTCAGCCCCAGCATTTT. Its translation is CASSPTGGSQPQHF.

This clone has more than one count but fewer than ten. The rearrangement joins TRBV27 to TRBJ1-1, with 9 bases identical to TRBD1. Trimming cost V 2 bases and J 4 bases; bases outside gene matches: 5. Germline V gene sequence: CDR1 MNHEY, CDR2 SMNVEV (reference sequence). The CDR3 consists of 15 residues. Here the CDR3 DNA reads TGTGCCAGCAGTTTACCTGGACAGGGGACCACTGAAGCTTTCTTT. This gives the protein CASSLPGQGTTEAFF.

This clone was counted only a few times. The V and J genes are TRBV19 and TRBJ1-5; 7 bases match TRBD1. The length of the CDR3 is 15 residues. CDR1 and CDR2 from the germline V gene are LNHDA and SQIVND (reference sequence). The V segment lost 7 bases and the J segment 3 bases; nucleotides outside the gene matches: 9. The CDR3 nucleotides are TGTGCCAGTAAATCCCCGGGACAGCACAATCAGCCCCAGCATTTT. Protein sequence: CASKSPGQHNQPQHF.

V gene TRBV7-3 combines with J gene TRBJ2-3; perhaps TRBD2 as D (6 bases). The germline V and J ends were trimmed by 3 bases and 4 bases, with 14 bases remaining between them. The CDR3 loop spans 15 amino acids. Germline-derived CDR1 and CDR2 are SGHTA and FQGTGA. CDR3 residues: CASSFLGTEADTQYF. For the CDR3, the DNA is TGTGCCAGCAGCTTCCTGGGGACTGAAGCAGATACGCAGTATTTT.

This clone has only a few counts. The chain couples TRBV19 to TRBJ2-5; 12 positions agree with TRBD2. Germline CDR1 is LNHDA and CDR2 is SQIVND (reference sequence). The V gene end was trimmed by 3 bases and the J gene end by 5 bases; junction bases not matched to a gene: 10. The CDR3 totals 17 residues. The CDR3 DNA is TGTGCCAGTAGTATTCGGCTAGCGGGAGGGACCGGGGAGACCCAGTACTTC. It encodes CASSIRLAGGTGETQYF.

The chain employs TRBV10-2 and TRBJ2-4, with 7 bases lining up with TRBD2. The CDR3 consists of 13 residues. J gave up 7 bases and V 7 bases, and 7 bases lay outside the gene matches. CDR1 is WSHSY and CDR2 is SAAADI in the germline V gene. The CDR3, as DNA: TGCGCCAGCAATACGGACGGGGGGAACATTCAGTACTTC. This translates into CASNTDGGNIQYF.

Only a few counts were recorded for this clone. The chain has TRBV5-6 and TRBJ1-2, with 8 bases aligning to TRBD1. Trimming cost V 3 bases and J 7 bases; bases outside gene matches: 2. The CDR3 length is 12 residues. The germline CDR1 and CDR2 sequences are SGHDT and YYEEEE. CDR3 in DNA: TGTGCCAGCAGCTCGGGGACAGGTGGCTACACCTTC. Its translation is CASSSGTGGYTF.

The chain employs TRBV28 and TRBJ1-5, with TRBD1 identical over 8 bases. The CDR3 contains 15 residues. CDR1 MDHEN and CDR2 SYDVKM come from the germline V gene. The V and J ends lost 5 bases and 5 bases, in that order; junction bases with no gene match: 8. CDR3 residues: CASSPGLTGDQPQHF. In DNA form, the CDR3 reads TGTGCCAGCAGTCCAGGTCTGACAGGGGATCAGCCCCAGCATTTT.